This T cell receptor beta chain is drawn from a study of cytomegalovirus exposure and HLA in healthy donors. Primers for the PCR totalled 60 Vbeta and 13 Jbeta. TCRdb's table, derived via immunoSEQ multiplex PCR, lists solely in-frame clones and lacks some. Its listing shows 100,000 to 150,000 clones. The V gene's germline CDR1 is SGDLS and CDR2 YYNGEE. The J segment lost 3 bases and the V segment lost 2 bases, leaving 5 bases of the junction unmatched. This CDR3 comprises 14 residues. The clonotype originates from a woman aged 40 to 50 in good health and CMV-seronegative. The sequenced sample consisted of PBMCs. V gene TRBV9 combines with J gene TRBJ2-7; TRBD1 aligns across 7 bases. Here the CDR3 DNA reads TGTGCCAGCAGCGTTAGTGGGACAGACTACGAGCAGTACTTC. Protein sequence: CASSVSGTDYEQYF.